Presented here are 10 T cell receptor beta chains from one specimen sequenced in a study of T cell responses to AZD1222 COVID-19 vaccine. The assay was immunoSEQ multiplex PCR, and TCRdb's table has in-frame clones only and misses some. The table records 150,000 to 200,000 clones, 90% of them present only once. The sample was peripheral blood, taken on day 0 of AZD1222 vaccination. The receptor set was obtained from an adult in good health.

The chain is built from TRBV10-3 and TRBJ1-5; D is undetermined. The CDR3 totals 14 residues. Deletions cut 10 bases from V and 3 bases from J, with 16 bases between. In germline, CDR1 is ENHRY, CDR2 SYGVKD. The CDR3 nucleotides are TGTGCCACGCAAGATGGACCGCTCAATCAGCCCCAGCATTTT. It is translated as CATQDGPLNQPQHF.

CDR3 sequence (DNA): TGTGCCAGCAGCGCACGGGGACAGCAAAATTCACCCCTCCACTTT. Its protein is CASSARGQQNSPLHF. This sequence joins TRBV9 and TRBJ1-6; 7 bases match TRBD1. This CDR3 region has 15 residues. Germline values: CDR1 SGDLS, CDR2 YYNGEE. The trim removed 3 bases at V and 7 bases at J, leaving 7 bases unmatched.

The chain links TRBV9 to TRBJ2-7, with 9 bases matching TRBD1. Germline V gives CDR1 SGDLS, CDR2 YYNGEE. Trimming removed 3 bases from V and 5 bases from J; junction bases left unmatched: 9. The CDR3 length is 15 residues. The CDR3 DNA is TGTGCCAGCAGCGCTCCCGGGACAGGGTATAACGAGCAGTACTTC. It is translated as CASSAPGTGYNEQYF. The full variable domain, in which reference TRBV9 and TRBJ2-7 provide the parts outside the CDR3, is DSGVTQTPKHLITATGQRVTLRCSPRSGDLSVYWYQQSLDQGLQFLIQYYNGEERAKGNILERFSAQQFPDLHSELNLSSLELGDSALYFCASSAPGTGYNEQYFGPGTRLTVT.

This clone was seen a handful of times. The chain joins TRBV27 to TRBJ2-7; no definite D call. Germline CDR1 and CDR2: MNHEY and SMNVEV (reference sequence). This CDR3 has 14 residues. Trimming pared 2 bases from V and 3 bases from J, leaving 11 bases between. The CDR3 DNA is TGTGCCAGCAGTTTAACGAGAAACGGCTACGAGCAGTACTTC. Residues: CASSLTRNGYEQYF.

The genes are TRBV12-3 or TRBV12-4 and TRBJ2-7, with D perhaps TRBD1 or TRBD2 (5 bases each). Trimming took 1 base from V and 9 from J, leaving 7 bases between them. The CDR3 spans 11 residues. DNA for the CDR3: TGTGCCAGCAGTTTAGGAGGGACGCAGTACTTC. It encodes CASSLGGTQYF.

This chain joins TRBV6-5 and TRBJ2-7, with a possible D match to TRBD2 (6 bases). From germline, CDR1 is MNHEY and CDR2 SVGAGI. Deletions cut 4 bases from V and 3 bases from J, with 13 bases between. CDR3 length equals 14 residues. CDR3 nucleotide sequence: TGTGCCAGCAGTTCCCCCCGCGGGAACTACGAGCAGTACTTC. This translates into CASSSPRGNYEQYF.

CDR3 nucleotide sequence: TGTGCCACCGCCTTACGGGAGGGACAAGAGACCCAGTACTTC. Amino acid sequence: CATALREGQETQYF. This chain links TRBV10-3 with TRBJ2-5; 8 nucleotides match TRBD2. This CDR3 is built from 14 residues. Trimming removed 10 bases from V and 2 bases from J; junction bases left unmatched: 9. Per the germline V gene, CDR1 is ENHRY and CDR2 is SYGVKD.

On this clone itself: The same CDR3 can be traced to other DNA sequences in this sample. This chain uses TRBV28 with TRBJ1-4; possibly TRBD1 for D (5 bases). This CDR3 comprises 14 residues. The V end was cut by 3 bases, the J end by 8 bases, with 13 bases between. Germline V gives CDR1 MDHEN, CDR2 SYDVKM. The CDR3 nucleotides read TGTGCCAGCAGTTTGTCCGGGGCCGGAGAAAAACTGTTTTTT. This encodes CASSLSGAGEKLFF.

The V call is TRBV4-1, the J call TRBJ2-3, with 13 bases fitting TRBD2. V shed 2 bases and J 2 bases; nucleotides not matched to a gene: 4. CDR3 length: 17 amino acids. Germline CDR1 MGHRA, CDR2 YSYEKL. DNA for the CDR3: TGCGCCAGCAGCCAACGACTAGCGGGGGGTCTCACAGATACGCAGTATTTT. It yields the protein CASSQRLAGGLTDTQYF.

This chain joins TRBV7-6 and TRBJ2-7; a possible D gene is TRBD2 (7 bases). The CDR3 runs 16 residues. Germline V gene data show CDR1 as SGHVS and CDR2 as FNYEAQ. Trimming left V 4 bases short and J 1 base short, with 17 bases between. Written as DNA, the CDR3 is TGTGCCAGCAGCTCAGGAGGGGGGGCGCAGTCCTACGAGCAGTACTTC. Translating it yields CASSSGGGAQSYEQYF.